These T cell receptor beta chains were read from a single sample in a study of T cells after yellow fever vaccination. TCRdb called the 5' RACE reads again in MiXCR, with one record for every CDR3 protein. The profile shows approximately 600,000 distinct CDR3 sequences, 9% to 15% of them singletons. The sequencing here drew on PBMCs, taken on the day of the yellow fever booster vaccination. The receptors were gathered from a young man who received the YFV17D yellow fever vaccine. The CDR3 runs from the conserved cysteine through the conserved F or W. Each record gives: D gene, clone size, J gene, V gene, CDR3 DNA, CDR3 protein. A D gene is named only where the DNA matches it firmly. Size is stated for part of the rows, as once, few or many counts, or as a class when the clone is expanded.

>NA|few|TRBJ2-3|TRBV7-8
TGTGCCAGCAGCTTACTAGATAGCCCGGAGGTGAATACGCAGTATTTT
CASSLLDSPEVNTQYF
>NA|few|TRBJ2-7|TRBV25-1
TGTGCCAGCAGAGGGGGGCAAGCCTACGAGCAGTACTTC
CASRGGQAYEQYF
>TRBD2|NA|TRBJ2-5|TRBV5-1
TGCGCCAGCAGCCCGGGACTAGCGGGAGGTTCGACCCAGTACTTC
CASSPGLAGGSTQYF
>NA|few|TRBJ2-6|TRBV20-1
TGCAGTGCTAGAAAGACAGGTGCTGGGGCCAACGTCCTGACTTTC
CSARKTGAGANVLTF
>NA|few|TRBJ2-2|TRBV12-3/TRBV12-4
TGTGCCACTTACGACAGGAACACCGGGGAGCTGTTTTTT
CATYDRNTGELFF
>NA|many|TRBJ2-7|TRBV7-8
TGTGCCAGCAGCTTTTCCCGGGACTGGGTCTACGAGCAGTACTTC
CASSFSRDWVYEQYF
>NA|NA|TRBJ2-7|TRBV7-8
TGTGCCAGCAGCTCTTTCGACAGACGGTCCTACGAGCAGTACTTC
CASSSFDRRSYEQYF
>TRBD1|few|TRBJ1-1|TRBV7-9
TGTGCCAGCAGTACACAGGGGTCCCTAATGAACACTGAAGCTTTCTTT
CASSTQGSLMNTEAFF
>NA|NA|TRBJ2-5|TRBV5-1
TGCGCCAGCAGCAACCCCGGGATTGAGACCCAGTACTTC
CASSNPGIETQYF
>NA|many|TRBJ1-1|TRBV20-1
TGCAGTGCTAGACAAGGGGCCGCTGAAGCTTTCTTT
CSARQGAAEAFF
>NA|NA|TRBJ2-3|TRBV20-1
TGCAGTGTATTCCCCTCGGGAGTCATCGGTACAGATACGCAGTATTTT
CSVFPSGVIGTDTQYF
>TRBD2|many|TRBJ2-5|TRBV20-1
TGCAGTGCTATTAGCGGGTACCAAGAGACCCAGTACTTC
CSAISGYQETQYF
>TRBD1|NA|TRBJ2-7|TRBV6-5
TGTGCCAGCAGTTATCTACAGGGGACCTACGAGCAGTACTTC
CASSYLQGTYEQYF
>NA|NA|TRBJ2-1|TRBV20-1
TGCAGTGCTAGAAGATCGGGGGTGATGCGGAATGAGCAGTTCTTC
CSARRSGVMRNEQFF
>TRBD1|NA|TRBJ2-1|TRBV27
TGTGCCAGCAGTTTTCTCGGACAGGGGGCGGTGAATGAGCAGTTCTTC
CASSFLGQGAVNEQFF
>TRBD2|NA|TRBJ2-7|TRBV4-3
TGCGCCAGCAGCCAGGGACTAGCCTTCTACGAGCAGTACTTC
CASSQGLAFYEQYF
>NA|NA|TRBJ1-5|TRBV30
TGTGCCTGGAATAGCCTTAGCAATCAGCCCCAGCATTTT
CAWNSLSNQPQHF
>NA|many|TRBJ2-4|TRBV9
TGTGCCAGCAGCGTAAGTCCCAGATTGGCCAAAAACATTCAGTACTTC
CASSVSPRLAKNIQYF
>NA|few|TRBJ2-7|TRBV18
TGTGCCAGCTCACCACTCCTTGGGGGCGGGACAGAGTCCTACGAGCAGTACTTC
CASSPLLGGGTESYEQYF
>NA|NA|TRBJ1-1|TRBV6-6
TGTGCCAGCATCGGAGTGAACACTGAAGCTTTCTTT
CASIGVNTEAFF
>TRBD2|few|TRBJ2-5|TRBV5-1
TGCGCCAGCAATCCAGCGGGAGGCATTAAAGAGACCCAGTACTTC
CASNPAGGIKETQYF
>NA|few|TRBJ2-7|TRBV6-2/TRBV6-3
TGTGCCAGCAGTTACTCGAGTAGTCGGCACGACGAGCAGTACTTC
CASSYSSSRHDEQYF
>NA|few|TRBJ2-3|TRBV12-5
TGTGCTAGTGGTTTGGAAATGACAGATACGCAGTATTTT
CASGLEMTDTQYF
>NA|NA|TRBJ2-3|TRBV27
TGTGCCAGCAGTTCTAGGGGCAGAGATACGCAGTATTTT
CASSSRGRDTQYF
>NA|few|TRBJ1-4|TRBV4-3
TGCGCCAGCAGCCAAGATAGGATTCCCCGTGAAAAACTGTTTTTT
CASSQDRIPREKLFF
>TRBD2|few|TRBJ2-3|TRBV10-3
TGTGCCATCAGTGAGGGACTAGCGGACACTGTTAGCACAGATACGCAGTATTTT
CAISEGLADTVSTDTQYF
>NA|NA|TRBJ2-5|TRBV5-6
TGTGCCAGCAACAGGAGGTCGGGGAGGGAGACCCAGTACTTC
CASNRRSGRETQYF
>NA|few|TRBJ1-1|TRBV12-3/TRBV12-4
TGTGCCAGCAGTTTATATCAGGACACTGAAGCTTTCTTT
CASSLYQDTEAFF
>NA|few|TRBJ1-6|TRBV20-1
TGCAGTGCACAGCCTCGCGGGGGCGGATCACCCCTCCACTTT
CSAQPRGGGSPLHF
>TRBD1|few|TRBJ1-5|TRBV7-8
TGTGCCAGCAGCTTCCCGGGACAGGGAAGCAATCAGCCCCAGCATTTT
CASSFPGQGSNQPQHF
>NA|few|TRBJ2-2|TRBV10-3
TGTGCCATCAGTGAGTCCGGTGCGGGCAAGATAAACACCGGGGAGCTGTTTTTT
CAISESGAGKINTGELFF
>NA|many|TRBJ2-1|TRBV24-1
TGTGCCACCAGTGATTCTGGGGTGGGGTACAATGAGCAGTTCTTC
CATSDSGVGYNEQFF
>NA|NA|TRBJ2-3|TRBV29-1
TGCAGCGGGCTCGACAGCGATACGCAGTATTTT
CSGLDSDTQYF
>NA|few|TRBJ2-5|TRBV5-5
TGTGCCAGCAGCTCCTGGGATAGCAGAGAGACCCAGTACTTC
CASSSWDSRETQYF
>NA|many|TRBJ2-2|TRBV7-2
TGTGCCAGCAGCTTGACGGTGAACACCGGGGAGCTGTTTTTT
CASSLTVNTGELFF
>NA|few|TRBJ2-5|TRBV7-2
TGTGCCAGCAGCCATGGGGGTCTAGAGACCCAGTACTTC
CASSHGGLETQYF
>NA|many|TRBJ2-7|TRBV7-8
TGTGCCAGCAGCTTGACATTCTACGAGCAGTACTTC
CASSLTFYEQYF
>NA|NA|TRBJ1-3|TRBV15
TGTGCCACCAGCAGTTCTTGGGGGAATGGAAACACCATATATTTT
CATSSSWGNGNTIYF
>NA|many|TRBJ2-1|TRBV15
TGTGCCACCAGCAGATCTAGTGCCTACAATGAGCAGTTCTTC
CATSRSSAYNEQFF
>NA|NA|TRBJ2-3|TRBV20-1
TGCAGTGCTGCCCCGACAGGCGGGTACACAGATACGCAGTATTTT
CSAAPTGGYTDTQYF
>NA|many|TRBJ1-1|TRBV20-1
TGCAGTGTCACGTTCGGGGGGGTGAACACTGAAGCTTTCTTT
CSVTFGGVNTEAFF
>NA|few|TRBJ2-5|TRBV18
TGTGCCAGCTCACCAGCGATCAGGGCGGCTGCGGAGACCCAGTACTTC
CASSPAIRAAAETQYF
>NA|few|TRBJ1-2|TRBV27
TGTGCCAGCAGTTTAGCGCCCCGGGGAGGGAGATTTGGCTACACCTTC
CASSLAPRGGRFGYTF
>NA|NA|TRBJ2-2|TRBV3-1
TGTGCCAGCAGCCAAGGAGGCCCCGGGGAGCTGTTTTTT
CASSQGGPGELFF
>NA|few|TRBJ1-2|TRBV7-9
TGTGCCACCGGGGGAGATGGCTACACCTTC
CATGGDGYTF
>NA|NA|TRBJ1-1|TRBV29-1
TGCAGCGCCGGACCCCTGCCAAACACTGAAGCTTTCTTT
CSAGPLPNTEAFF
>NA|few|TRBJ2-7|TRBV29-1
TGCAGCGCTCTGGGATCAGGGTCGTACGAGCAGTACTTC
CSALGSGSYEQYF
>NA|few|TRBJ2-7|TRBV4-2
TGTGCCAGCAGCCAAGGGTTCACCTCGAGCTCCTACGAGCAGTACTTC
CASSQGFTSSSYEQYF
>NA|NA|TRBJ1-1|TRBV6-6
TGTGCCAGCGGATTTGGAAGGAACACTGAAGCTTTCTTT
CASGFGRNTEAFF
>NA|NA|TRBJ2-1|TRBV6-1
TGTGCCAGCAGTGAAGGACTAGGCTCGTACAATGAGCAGTTCTTC
CASSEGLGSYNEQFF
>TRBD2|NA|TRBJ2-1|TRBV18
TGTGCCAGCTCACAACTAGCGGTCTCCTACAATGAGCAGTTCTTC
CASSQLAVSYNEQFF
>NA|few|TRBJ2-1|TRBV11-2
TGTGCCAGCAGCTTAGCTCCTAGAGGGATCAATGAGCAGTTCTTC
CASSLAPRGINEQFF
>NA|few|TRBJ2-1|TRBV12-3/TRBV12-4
TGTGCCAGCAGTTTACAGCGGGTTAGGAGGGACAATGAGCAGTTCTTC
CASSLQRVRRDNEQFF
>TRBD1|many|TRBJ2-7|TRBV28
TGTGCCAGCAGTGGACCGGGACAGGGATACTACGAGCAGTACTTC
CASSGPGQGYYEQYF
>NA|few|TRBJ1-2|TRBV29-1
TGCAGCGTCCTTATGGAGAACTATGGCTACACCTTC
CSVLMENYGYTF
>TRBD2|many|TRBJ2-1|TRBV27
TGTGCCAGCAGTAATGCGGGGGGCATGGGTGAGCAGTTCTTC
CASSNAGGMGEQFF
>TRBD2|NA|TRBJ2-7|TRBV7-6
TGTGCCAGCAGCGACAGACTAGCGGGAGCTCACGAGCAGTACTTC
CASSDRLAGAHEQYF
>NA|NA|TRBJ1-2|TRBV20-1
TGCAGTGCTGTGGACTCCGGGGGATATGGCTACACCTTC
CSAVDSGGYGYTF
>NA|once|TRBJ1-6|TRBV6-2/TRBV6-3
TGTGCCAGCAGTTACCCTGGTTGGGCAACGGCCCTCCACTTT
CASSYPGWATALHF